These T cell receptor beta chains were read from a single sample in a study of tumor and adjacent non-tumor tissue in lung cancer. TCRdb ran MiXCR on the multiplex PCR reads and lists one entry per CDR3 protein. The profile shows more than 85,000 distinct CDR3 sequences, 61% of them singletons. The sequenced sample consisted of lung tumor tissue. The receptors stem from a man between 65 and 85 years old with non-small cell lung cancer. CDR3s include the opening cysteine and the closing phenylalanine or tryptophan. D genes are given only for firm matches. Clone size is stated in some rows and not others, as once, few, many or a class when expanded.

j_gene: TRBJ1-5
d_gene: TRBD1
abundance: NA
v_gene: TRBV5-4
CDR3nt: TGTGCCAGCAGCACACAGGGGCGCAATCAGCCCCAGCGTTTT
CDR3aa: CASSTQGRNQPQRF

j_gene: TRBJ2-3
d_gene: TRBD2
abundance: few
v_gene: TRBV12-3/TRBV12-4
CDR3nt: TGTGCCAGCAGTTCGGGACTAGCACGCACAGATATGCAGTATTTT
CDR3aa: CASSSGLARTDMQYF

j_gene: TRBJ1-6
d_gene: NA
abundance: NA
v_gene: TRBV5-1
CDR3nt: TGCACCAGCAGACTGGGCAGCTCACCCCTCCACTTT
CDR3aa: CTSRLGSSPLHF

j_gene: TRBJ2-1
d_gene: TRBD2
abundance: NA
v_gene: TRBV11-2
CDR3nt: TGTGCCAGCAACCCCCTAGCGGGGTTATACAATGAGCAATTCTTC
CDR3aa: CASNPLAGLYNEQFF

j_gene: TRBJ2-5
d_gene: NA
abundance: NA
v_gene: TRBV11-2
CDR3nt: TGTGCCGGCACCCTAGGGGCCTCAGGGGGGAAGACCCACTATTTC
CDR3aa: CAGTLGASGGKTHYF

j_gene: TRBJ2-7
d_gene: NA
abundance: NA
v_gene: TRBV29-1
CDR3nt: TGCATCGTCGAGTACTACTATGAGCAGTACTTC
CDR3aa: CIVEYYYEQYF

j_gene: TRBJ2-7
d_gene: TRBD1
abundance: few
v_gene: TRBV5-1
CDR3nt: TGCGCCAGCAGCCTGGGCCAACGGACAGGGGGCCACGAGCAGTACTTC
CDR3aa: CASSLGQRTGGHEQYF

j_gene: TRBJ2-6
d_gene: NA
abundance: NA
v_gene: TRBV7-9
CDR3nt: TGTGTCAGCACCAAACCGGGACCAAGCTCCTCTGGGGCCAACGTCCTGACTTTC
CDR3aa: CVSTKPGPSSSGANVLTF

j_gene: TRBJ1-4
d_gene: TRBD1
abundance: NA
v_gene: TRBV20-1
CDR3nt: TGCAGTGCTAAGACGACAGGGGGAAAACTGTTTTTT
CDR3aa: CSAKTTGGKLFF

j_gene: TRBJ1-2
d_gene: NA
abundance: NA
v_gene: TRBV12-3/TRBV12-4
CDR3nt: TGTGCCGGCAGTTTAAGTGGGGCGCCAGGCTATACCTTC
CDR3aa: CAGSLSGAPGYTF

j_gene: TRBJ2-7
d_gene: TRBD1
abundance: NA
v_gene: TRBV11-3
CDR3nt: TGTGCCAGCAGCATGACAGGGGGCAGCGAGCAGTGCTTC
CDR3aa: CASSMTGGSEQCF

j_gene: TRBJ1-1
d_gene: TRBD1
abundance: NA
v_gene: TRBV29-1
CDR3nt: TGCAACATTGAAAGAAAAGACAGGGGGCCGGGAGCTTTCTTT
CDR3aa: CNIERKDRGPGAFF

j_gene: TRBJ2-6
d_gene: NA
abundance: NA
v_gene: TRBV11-2
CDR3nt: TGCGCGAGCAGCTTAGACCAGGGAGCTGGGGCCAACGTCCCGACTTTC
CDR3aa: CASSLDQGAGANVPTF

j_gene: TRBJ2-4
d_gene: TRBD1
abundance: many
v_gene: TRBV29-1
CDR3nt: TGCAGCGTGGACACTTTAGGACAGGGCCCGTACTTC
CDR3aa: CSVDTLGQGPYF

j_gene: TRBJ2-7
d_gene: TRBD1
abundance: once
v_gene: TRBV11-2
CDR3nt: TGTGTCAGCAGCTTAGACAGGGGGTGGGCGAACGGGCAGTACTTC
CDR3aa: CVSSLDRGWANGQYF

j_gene: TRBJ2-1
d_gene: NA
abundance: NA
v_gene: TRBV11-2
CDR3nt: TGTGCCAGCAGCGTGAAGGATTCCTACAGTGGGCAGTTCTTC
CDR3aa: CASSVKDSYSGQFF

j_gene: TRBJ1-1
d_gene: NA
abundance: many
v_gene: TRBV6-5
CDR3nt: TGTGCCAGCAGTTACACCAGCGGGACGCACAACACTGAAGCTTTCTTT
CDR3aa: CASSYTSGTHNTEAFF

j_gene: TRBJ2-1
d_gene: NA
abundance: NA
v_gene: TRBV7-9
CDR3nt: TGTGTCAGCAGCCCCCAGTGGGGGATGTTCTTC
CDR3aa: CVSSPQWGMFF

j_gene: TRBJ1-5
d_gene: TRBD1
abundance: NA
v_gene: TRBV12-3/TRBV12-4
CDR3nt: TGTACCAGCAATTCCGAAGGACAGGGGTATGGTCAGCCCCGGCATTTT
CDR3aa: CTSNSEGQGYGQPRHF

j_gene: TRBJ2-1
d_gene: TRBD1
abundance: once
v_gene: TRBV11-2
CDR3nt: TGTGCAAGCAGACGAGGGACAGGGAAGGTCAATGAGAAGTTCTTT
CDR3aa: CASRRGTGKVNEKFF

j_gene: TRBJ2-3
d_gene: NA
abundance: once
v_gene: TRBV29-1
CDR3nt: TGCAACGTTGGTGGAGGGGGCATAGATACGCAGTATTTT
CDR3aa: CNVGGGGIDTQYF

j_gene: TRBJ2-7
d_gene: TRBD2
abundance: NA
v_gene: TRBV29-1
CDR3nt: TGCAGCACCAAGCGGGAGGGAACCTACGAGCAGTACTTC
CDR3aa: CSTKREGTYEQYF

j_gene: TRBJ2-7
d_gene: NA
abundance: NA
v_gene: TRBV11-2
CDR3nt: TGTGCCAGTAGCTTGCGGGGCAGGGGCGACGAGCAGTACTTC
CDR3aa: CASSLRGRGDEQYF

j_gene: TRBJ1-5
d_gene: NA
abundance: few
v_gene: TRBV30
CDR3nt: TGTGCCTGGAGTGTACCGATATATAGCAATCAGCCCCAGCATTTT
CDR3aa: CAWSVPIYSNQPQHF

j_gene: TRBJ1-1
d_gene: NA
abundance: many
v_gene: TRBV5-5
CDR3nt: TGTGCCAGCAGCTCCATTTCCCTGGGCCGACGACAGGAAGCTTTCTTT
CDR3aa: CASSSISLGRRQEAFF

j_gene: TRBJ1-2
d_gene: TRBD1
abundance: many
v_gene: TRBV12-3/TRBV12-4
CDR3nt: TGTGCCAGCAGTGGACAGGGATACTATGGCTACACCTTC
CDR3aa: CASSGQGYYGYTF

j_gene: TRBJ2-1
d_gene: NA
abundance: NA
v_gene: TRBV11-2
CDR3nt: TGTGCCAGCAGCTTACTTGGCGGACCCTACAATGAGCAGCTCTTC
CDR3aa: CASSLLGGPYNEQLF

j_gene: TRBJ2-7
d_gene: NA
abundance: NA
v_gene: TRBV28
CDR3nt: TGTGCCAACAGTCTTACGGACATGGGAGCCGAGCAGTACTTC
CDR3aa: CANSLTDMGAEQYF

j_gene: TRBJ1-3
d_gene: NA
abundance: NA
v_gene: TRBV4-2
CDR3nt: TGTGCCAGCAGCCAAGCAACAGCAAGGGGCACTGGAAACACCATATATTTT
CDR3aa: CASSQATARGTGNTIYF